These 25 T cell receptor beta chains share one sample of origin, sequenced in a study of shared clonotypes between healthy human individuals (TCRdb year 2020). Library generation was performed with the immunoSEQ multiplex PCR assay. The table comes from immuneACCESS by way of TCRdb, which keeps in-frame sequences with V and J called. Part of the clones is missing from these tables; in studies checked, under half for an unresolved V gene and the rest for unknown reasons. This sample gives 2 million to 2.5 million clones in total; roughly 92% of them show up just once. The ten largest make up around 0.35% of the sample. Specimen: naive CD4+ T cells from PBMCs. The cell subset or site label of this sample denotes: CD45RA+ positively selected. Receptor source: a young man in good health. Some clones in this sample may be carry-over from other donors' samples.

This CDR3 is CAISESGESSGNTIYF. Written as DNA, the CDR3 is TGTGCCATCAGTGAGTCAGGGGAGAGCTCTGGAAACACCATATATTTT. The rearrangement links TRBV10-3 to TRBJ1-3, with D perhaps TRBD1 (5 bases). This CDR3 has 16 amino acids. Deletions cut 0 bases from V and 0 bases from J, with 9 bases between. Germline-derived CDR1 and CDR2 are ENHRY and SYGVKD.

V is TRBV18 and J is TRBJ2-5, with D possibly TRBD1 on 6 matching bases. The CDR3 is 14 residues long. Trimming left V 3 bases short and J 2 bases short, with 10 bases between. Looked up from germline, CDR1 is KGHSH and CDR2 is LQKENI. For the CDR3, the DNA is TGTGCCAGCTCACCCACCAGGGGTCAAGAGACCCAGTACTTC. As protein: CASSPTRGQETQYF.

The chain couples TRBV7-3 to TRBJ2-3; D is undetermined. The ends were cut back, 0 bases at V and 3 bases at J, with 4 bases in the middle. There are 13 residues in the CDR3. Germline values: CDR1 SGHTA, CDR2 FQGTGA. The CDR3 DNA reads as TGTGCCAGCAGCTTAACGAAAACAGATACGCAGTATTTT. Encoded protein: CASSLTKTDTQYF.

V and J are TRBV5-8 and TRBJ2-6; 7 bases map to TRBD1. The germline gives CDR1 SGHTS, CDR2 YDEGEE. This CDR3 has 19 residues. Trimming took 3 bases from V and 0 from J; bases not matched to a gene: 12. The CDR3 nucleotides read TGTGCCAGCAGCTCAACAGGGGTATGGGTTCCCTCTGGGGCCAACGTCCTGACTTTC. The encoded protein is CASSSTGVWVPSGANVLTF.

The gene calls are TRBV5-6 and TRBJ2-1, with 12 nucleotides matching TRBD2. CDR1 is SGHDT, CDR2 YYEEEE, per germline. The CDR3 contains 17 residues. V shed 9 bases, J shed 0 bases, and the junction held 10 bases outside the gene matches. CDR3 sequence: CATGRGLAGGSYNEQFF. CDR3 sequence (DNA): TGTGCCACGGGGAGGGGACTAGCGGGCGGCTCCTACAATGAGCAGTTCTTC.

The chain combines TRBV9 with TRBJ2-2, with 9 bases fitting TRBD1. V gave up 4 bases and J gave up 6 bases; unmatched junction bases: 10. Germline lookup yields CDR1 SGDLS and CDR2 YYNGEE. The CDR3 extends over 16 amino acids. CDR3 loop: CASSRRDREIAGELFF. The CDR3, as DNA: TGTGCCAGCAGCAGAAGGGACAGGGAAATTGCCGGGGAGCTGTTTTTT.

This clone appeared a single time. The chain links TRBV6-5 to TRBJ2-1, with D perhaps matching TRBD2 (6 bases). The CDR3 is 15 residues long. Trimming took 10 bases from V and 5 from J, leaving 21 bases between them. The germline CDR1 and CDR2 sequences are MNHEY and SVGAGI. The DNA of the CDR3 is TGTGCCACCAACCCACAACTAGCTTTCAACAATGAGCAGTTCTTC. Protein: CATNPQLAFNNEQFF.

V and J are TRBV5-1 and TRBJ2-5, with TRBD2 matching 9 bases. V was pared by 4 bases and J by 3 bases, with 7 bases of the junction left unmatched. This CDR3 has 15 residues. Per germline, CDR1 SGHRS and CDR2 YFSETQ. The CDR3 DNA follows: TGCGCCAGCAGCGCCTTCTTAGCGGGAGAAGAGACCCAGTACTTC. Encoded protein: CASSAFLAGEETQYF.

The rearrangement uses TRBV7-2 and TRBJ2-2; 10 nucleotides line up with TRBD2. The CDR3 contains 14 residues. From germline, CDR1 is SGHTA and CDR2 FQGNSA. V trimming: 6 bases; J trimming: 8 bases; junction bases outside the gene matches: 6. The CDR3 DNA is TGTGCCAGCAGTCCGGGACTAGCGTCGGGGGAGCTGTTTTTT. This sequence encodes CASSPGLASGELFF.

The V and J genes are TRBV6-6 and TRBJ2-2; D may be TRBD1 or TRBD2 (6 bases each). There are 15 residues in the CDR3. Trimming cost V 4 bases and J 3 bases, with 12 bases left between them. Germline CDR1 MNHNY, CDR2 SVGAGI (reference sequence). Written as DNA, the CDR3 is TGTGCCAGCAGTTCTTCTGGGGGGCACACCGGGGAGCTGTTTTTT. Its translation: CASSSSGGHTGELFF.

The J gene is TRBJ2-5, the V gene TRBV28; D is possibly TRBD1 (5 bases). This CDR3 is built from 15 residues. The V gene's germline CDR1 is MDHEN and CDR2 SYDVKM. Between the trimmed V and J ends, which lost 3 bases and 3 bases, there was a span of 14 bases. In DNA, the CDR3 is TGTGCCAGCAGTTTGTCTGCAGGGTTAAAAGAGACCCAGTACTTC. Amino acids: CASSLSAGLKETQYF. Combining the CDR3 with reference TRBV28 and TRBJ2-5 gives the whole variable domain DVKVTQSSRYLVKRTGEKVFLECVQDMDHENMFWYRQDPGLGLRLIYFSYDVKMKEKGDIPEGYSVSREKKERFSLILESASTNQTSMYLCASSLSAGLKETQYFGPGTRLLVL.

On this clone itself: The same CDR3 arises from other DNA sequences in this sample as well. The chain uses TRBV19 and TRBJ1-5; possibly TRBD1 for D (6 bases). V gave up 7 bases and J gave up 0 bases, with 13 bases separating them. Germline V gives CDR1 LNHDA, CDR2 SQIVND (reference sequence). This CDR3 comprises 15 residues. CDR3 loop: CASTLGGYSNQPQHF. CDR3 bases: TGTGCCAGTACCCTAGGGGGTTATAGCAATCAGCCCCAGCATTTT.

J is TRBJ1-1 and V is TRBV7-9; a possible D gene is TRBD1 (6 bases). The V end lost 3 bases, the J end lost 1 base, and 12 bases lay between the germline ends. This CDR3 region has 15 residues. Germline V gene lookup returns CDR1 SEHNR and CDR2 FQNEAQ (reference sequence). CDR3 in DNA: TGTGCCAGCAGCTTCTCCGGACAGCCGAACACTGAAGCTTTCTTT. As protein: CASSFSGQPNTEAFF.

This clone has just one count. The chain uses TRBV18 and TRBJ2-5; D is unclear. The CDR3 is 14 amino acids. Germline assignment: CDR1 KGHSH and CDR2 LQKENI. Trimming removed 3 bases at V and 1 base at J, with 9 bases between. CDR3 coding DNA: TGTGCCAGCTCACCTGTATGGCTCCAAGAGACCCAGTACTTC. Its protein is CASSPVWLQETQYF. Full variable domain (rest looked up from reference TRBV18 and TRBJ2-5): NAGVMQNPRHLVRRRGQEARLRCSPMKGHSHVYWYRQLPEEGLKFMVYLQKENIIDESGMPKERFSAEFPKEGPSILRIQQVVRGDSAAYFCASSPVWLQETQYFGPGTRLLVL.

V usage is TRBV27 and J usage is TRBJ1-5; no definite D call. V was clipped by 6 bases and J by 3 bases, with 6 bases between them. CDR3 length: 12 residues. CDR1 is MNHEY and CDR2 is SMNVEV in the germline V gene (reference sequence). This chain's CDR3 is CASRSLNQPQHF. In DNA, the CDR3 is TGTGCCAGCAGGTCACTCAATCAGCCCCAGCATTTT.

The J gene is TRBJ2-2, the V gene TRBV7-3; D might be TRBD2 (6 bases). Germline V gene sequence: CDR1 SGHTA, CDR2 FQGTGA. The CDR3 runs to 16 residues. Trimming shortened V by 5 bases and J by 2 bases, and 15 bases separated the two germline ends. CDR3 nucleotides: TGTGCCAGCAGCGTATACGGGACTTCAAACACCGGGGAGCTGTTTTTT. Residues: CASSVYGTSNTGELFF.

This clone is a singleton in its sample. This chain uses TRBV5-4 with TRBJ2-1; tentative D call: TRBD2 (6 bases). Trimming took off 4 bases at V and 5 bases at J, with 16 bases between the two ends. The CDR3 consists of 15 residues. Germline loops: CDR1 SGHNT, CDR2 YYREEE (reference sequence). In DNA, the CDR3 is TGTGCCAGCAGCCCGGAGGGAGCCTTGAACAATGAGCAGTTCTTC. This sequence encodes CASSPEGALNNEQFF.

This chain links TRBV10-3 with TRBJ2-7, with 8 nucleotides matching TRBD1. Per the germline V gene, CDR1 is ENHRY and CDR2 is SYGVKD. CDR3 size: 16 residues. The V and J ends lost 6 bases and 2 bases, in that order; junction bases with no gene match: 12. CDR3 DNA sequence: TGTGCCATCAGCAAACCCGGCCGGGACAGGACCTACGAGCAGTACTTC. It specifies CAISKPGRDRTYEQYF.

The J gene is TRBJ2-1, the V gene TRBV6-6; D unclear. The germline V and J ends were trimmed by 0 bases and 8 bases, with 14 bases remaining between them. The V gene's germline CDR1 is MNHNY and CDR2 SVGAGI (reference sequence). The CDR3 extends over 15 amino acids. The CDR3 loop is CASSYSGRPADEQFF. The CDR3 DNA is TGTGCCAGCAGTTACTCCGGACGCCCGGCGGATGAGCAGTTCTTC.

The V gene is TRBV27, the J gene TRBJ2-5; either TRBD1 or TRBD2 may supply D (5 bases each). This CDR3 has 14 amino acids. V lost 5 bases, J lost 5 bases, and 15 bases lay in between. Germline V CDR1 and CDR2: MNHEY, SMNVEV (reference sequence). The CDR3 region has the DNA TGTGCCAGCAGTCTGGGCCCGGGGCGGGAGACCCAGTACTTC. This codes for CASSLGPGRETQYF.

In this sample, this clone turned up once. The chain recombines TRBV28 with TRBJ2-6; D is perhaps TRBD1 (6 bases). The V end lost 6 bases, the J end lost 0 bases, and 9 bases lay between the germline ends. Germline-derived CDR1 and CDR2 are MDHEN and SYDVKM. There are 15 residues in the CDR3. DNA for the CDR3: TGTGCCAGCAGCCAGGGGACCTCTGGGGCCAACGTCCTGACTTTC. It specifies CASSQGTSGANVLTF.

Only one count was recorded for this clone. The rearrangement links TRBV7-8 to TRBJ1-5; the match to TRBD1 covers 10 bases. This CDR3 has 17 amino acids. Germline CDR1 is SGHVS and CDR2 is FQNEAQ. V shed 4 bases and J 2 bases; nucleotides not matched to a gene: 8. The CDR3, as DNA: TGTGCCAGCAGCTCGGGACAGGGGAATCCTGGCAATCAGCCCCAGCATTTT. Its translation is CASSSGQGNPGNQPQHF.

The rearrangement joins TRBV5-1 to TRBJ2-3; 7 bases fit TRBD1. The germline CDR1 and CDR2 sequences are SGHRS and YFSETQ. The CDR3 runs 16 residues. V shed 4 bases and J 4 bases; nucleotides not matched to a gene: 12. Written as DNA, the CDR3 is TGCGCCAGCAGCAGGGACAGTGCATCTGTACCAGATACGCAGTATTTT. Encoded protein: CASSRDSASVPDTQYF.

The sample holds one count of this clone. J is TRBJ1-2 and V is TRBV6-1, with D possibly being TRBD1 (6 bases). Germline V CDR1 and CDR2: MNHNS, SASEGT. This CDR3 region has 14 residues. V was cut by 7 bases and J by 3 bases, with 15 bases left in between. CDR3 in DNA: TGTGCCAGCACCCCGACAGGAGCGGACTATGGCTACACCTTC. Its protein product is CASTPTGADYGYTF.

This clone was observed once. The chain couples TRBV5-5 to TRBJ2-7, with 12 bases fitting TRBD2. Germline V gene data show CDR1 as SGHKS and CDR2 as YYEKEE (reference sequence). The CDR3 consists of 12 residues. V was pared by 1 base and J by 12 bases, with 2 bases of the junction left unmatched. The CDR3 protein is CASSLTSGRTYF. The CDR3, as DNA: TGTGCCAGCAGCTTGACTAGCGGGAGGACGTACTTC.